This T cell receptor (beta chain) is drawn from a study of cytomegalovirus exposure and HLA in healthy donors. This clone was seen a single time. Antigen unknown. Study observations and caveats: A later analysis found most CMV-associated TCR beta chains apparently HLA-restricted.

The PCR was carried out with 60 Vbeta primers and 13 Jbeta primers. The data were produced by immunoSEQ multiplex PCR, yet TCRdb's version contains in-frame clones alone and is incomplete. The repertoire includes around 150,000 clones, around four fifths of them detected once, and about 3.8% sits in the top ten. The CDR3 length is 17 residues. The V gene's germline CDR1 is SGHVS and CDR2 FNYEAQ. Trimming took off 4 bases at V and 2 bases at J, with 20 bases between the two ends. Sequencing was done on a sample of PBMCs. The chain has TRBV7-6 and TRBJ2-5; possibly TRBD2 for D (6 bases). The sequence was obtained from a man aged 45-65 years in good health and CMV-seropositive. The DNA of the CDR3 is TGTGCCAGCAGCTCCCAACGACTAGTTCCGAATCAAGAGACCCAGTACTTC. Translation: CASSSQRLVPNQETQYF.